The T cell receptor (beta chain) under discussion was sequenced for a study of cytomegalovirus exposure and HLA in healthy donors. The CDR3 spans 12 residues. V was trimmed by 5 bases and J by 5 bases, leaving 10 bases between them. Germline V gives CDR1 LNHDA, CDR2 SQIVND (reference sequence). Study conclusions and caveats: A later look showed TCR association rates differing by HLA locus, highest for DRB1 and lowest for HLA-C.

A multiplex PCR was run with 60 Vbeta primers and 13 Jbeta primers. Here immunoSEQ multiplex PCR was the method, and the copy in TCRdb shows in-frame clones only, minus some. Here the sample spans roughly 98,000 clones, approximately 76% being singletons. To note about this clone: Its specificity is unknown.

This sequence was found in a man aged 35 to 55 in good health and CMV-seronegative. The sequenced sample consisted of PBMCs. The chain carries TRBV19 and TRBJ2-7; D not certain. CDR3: CASSFSTDEQYF. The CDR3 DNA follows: TGTGCCAGTAGTTTTAGTACCGACGAGCAGTACTTC. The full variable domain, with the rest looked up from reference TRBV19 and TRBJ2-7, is DGGITQSPKYLFRKEGQNVTLSCEQNLNHDAMYWYRQDPGQGLRLIYYSQIVNDFQKGDIAEGYSVSREKKESFPLTVTSAQKNPTAFYLCASSFSTDEQYFGPGTRLTVT.